What follows are 8 T cell receptor beta chains derived from one specimen sequenced in a study of blood T cell repertoires in COVID-19. Assay: immunoSEQ multiplex PCR; the TCRdb copy retains only in-frame clones and omits some. The table records about 240,000 clones, roughly 87% of them present only once. Sequencing was carried out using PBMCs or T cells enriched from blood (not recorded which). All receptors come from a woman under 40 with acute COVID-19.

The rearrangement links TRBV7-8 to TRBJ2-1; D may be TRBD2 (6 bases). Germline values: CDR1 SGHVS, CDR2 FQNEAQ. Between the trimmed V and J ends, which lost 1 base and 6 bases, there was a span of 16 bases. This CDR3 is built from 16 residues. CDR3 protein: CASSLGRRGRFNEQFF. CDR3 nucleotide sequence: TGTGCCAGCAGCTTAGGACGGCGGGGTCGGTTCAATGAGCAGTTCTTC.

J is TRBJ1-1 and V is TRBV15; D gene uncertain. Germline V CDR1 and CDR2: LNHNV, YYDKDF (reference sequence). This CDR3 spans 13 amino acids. Trimming pared 0 bases from V and 6 bases from J, leaving 8 bases between. In DNA, the CDR3 is TGTGCCACCAGCAGAGATCGGGTTGCTGAAGCTTTCTTT. Protein: CATSRDRVAEAFF.

CDR3 amino acids: CASSAHPSGGENEQFF. The DNA for the CDR3 is TGTGCCAGCAGCGCTCACCCCAGCGGGGGGGAGAATGAGCAGTTCTTC. V usage is TRBV9 and J usage is TRBJ2-1, with 10 bases lining up with TRBD2. CDR3 length: 16 amino acids. Trimming removed 3 bases from V and 7 bases from J; junction bases left unmatched: 10. Germline CDR1 and CDR2: SGDLS and YYNGEE.

Written as DNA, the CDR3 is TGTGCCAGCTCACCATATCAACTAGCGGGAACGCAAGAGACCCAGTACTTC. Amino acid sequence: CASSPYQLAGTQETQYF. V usage is TRBV18 and J usage is TRBJ2-5, with 10 bases identical to TRBD2. Germline V lookup: CDR1 KGHSH, CDR2 LQKENI. V was pared by 2 bases and J by 2 bases, with 8 bases of the junction left unmatched. This CDR3 spans 17 amino acids.

The CDR3: CASSLSTSDRGLTYGYTF. The CDR3 DNA is TGTGCCAGCAGTTTATCTACCTCCGACAGGGGACTCACCTATGGCTACACCTTC. The gene calls are TRBV27 and TRBJ1-2; 8 bases match TRBD1. CDR3 length equals 18 residues. With 0 bases clipped from V and 4 bases from J, the junction kept 13 bases outside the gene matches. The germline V gene has CDR1 MNHEY and CDR2 SMNVEV (reference sequence).

The V and J genes are TRBV27 and TRBJ2-1, with 8 bases matching TRBD1. The trim removed 10 bases at V and 9 bases at J, leaving 5 bases unmatched. The CDR3 consists of 11 residues. CDR1 MNHEY and CDR2 SMNVEV come from the germline V gene (reference sequence). The CDR3 bases are TGTGCCATCCGTCAGGGGGCTGAGCAGTTCTTC. Its translation is CAIRQGAEQFF.

V and J are TRBV3-1 (or the pseudogene TRBV3-2) and TRBJ2-1, with D unresolved. The germline gives CDR1 LGHDT, CDR2 YNNKEL (reference sequence). The ends were cut back, 4 bases at V and 9 bases at J, with 10 bases in the middle. The CDR3 loop spans 12 amino acids. CDR3 in amino acids: CASSPLGGEQFF. DNA of the CDR3: TGTGCCAGCAGCCCCCTTGGCGGTGAGCAGTTCTTC.

In this sample, this clone turned up once. The J gene is TRBJ2-7, the V gene TRBV5-1; 10 bases match TRBD1. This CDR3 has 15 residues. V was pared by 0 bases and J by 4 bases, with 4 bases of the junction left unmatched. The germline gives CDR1 SGHRS, CDR2 YFSETQ. The chain's CDR3 is CASSLADRGLYEQYF. In nucleotides, the CDR3 is TGCGCCAGCAGCTTGGCGGACAGGGGGTTGTACGAGCAGTACTTC.